A single sample is the source of the 2 T cell receptor beta chains below, sequenced in a study of T cell responses to AZD1222 COVID-19 vaccine. Clones were sequenced by immunoSEQ multiplex PCR, and TCRdb holds only the in-frame ones, with some missing. This table has about 140,000 clones, about 88% appearing once. Sequencing was performed on peripheral blood, taken on day 0 of AZD1222 vaccination. These TCRs come from an adult in good health.

This clone came up once. CDR3 sequence (DNA): TGTGCCAGTTCCGACAGACTAAATAGCGGGCAGTACTTC. Protein sequence: CASSDRLNSGQYF. The V call is TRBV19, the J call TRBJ2-7, with a possible D match to TRBD2 (6 bases). Per the germline V gene, CDR1 is LNHDA and CDR2 is SQIVND (reference sequence). The V and J ends lost 8 bases and 9 bases respectively, with 20 bases between them. The CDR3 spans 13 residues.

The V and J genes are TRBV24-1 and TRBJ2-1, with TRBD2 matching over 7 bases. Germline CDR1 is KGHDR and CDR2 is SFDVKD. J lost 5 bases, V lost 4 bases, and 7 bases had no gene match. There are 15 residues in the CDR3. The DNA for the CDR3 is TGTGCCACCAGTGAGTCCGGGACTAAAGACAATGAGCAGTTCTTC. Its protein is CATSESGTKDNEQFF.